Presented here are 2 T cell receptor beta chains from one specimen sequenced in a study of human thymus T cells. Clones were read by immunoSEQ multiplex PCR, and TCRdb kept only the in-frame ones, dropping some. The data contain tens of thousands of clones, roughly 95% of them singletons. Resections obtained during corrective heart surgery supplied the thymus tissue. Sequencing used thymus tissue. These receptors all come from a girl less than two years old with a congenital heart defect but otherwise immunologically healthy.

The chain is built from TRBV11-1 and TRBJ2-7; D might be TRBD1 or TRBD2, each matching 5 bases. This CDR3 is 15 amino acids long. Germline CDR1 reads SGHAT; CDR2 reads FQDESV (reference sequence). Trimming stripped 0 bases from V and 6 bases from J, with 15 bases between. CDR3 residues: CASSLALDSGLEQYF. The CDR3 DNA follows: TGTGCCAGCAGCTTAGCATTGGACTCGGGGCTCGAGCAGTACTTC.

The genes are TRBV4-2 and TRBJ1-4; D may be TRBD1 (5 bases). Germline V gene lookup returns CDR1 LGHNA and CDR2 YNFKEQ. The V and J ends lost 0 bases and 5 bases respectively, with 10 bases between them. There are 15 residues in the CDR3. CDR3 in amino acids: CASSQETGGNEKLFF. The CDR3 region has the DNA TGTGCCAGCAGCCAAGAAACCGGGGGAAATGAAAAACTGTTTTTT.